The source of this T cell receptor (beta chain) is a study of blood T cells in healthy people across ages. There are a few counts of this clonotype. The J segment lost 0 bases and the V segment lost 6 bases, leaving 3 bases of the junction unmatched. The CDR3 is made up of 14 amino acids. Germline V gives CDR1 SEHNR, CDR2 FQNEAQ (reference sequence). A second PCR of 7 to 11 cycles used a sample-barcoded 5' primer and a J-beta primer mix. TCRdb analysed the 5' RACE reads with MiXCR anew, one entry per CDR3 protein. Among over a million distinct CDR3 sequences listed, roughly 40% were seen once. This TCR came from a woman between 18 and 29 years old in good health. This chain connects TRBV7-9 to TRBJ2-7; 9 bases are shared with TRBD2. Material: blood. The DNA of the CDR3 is TGTGCCAGCAGAACTAGCGGGTTCTCCTACGAGCAGTACTTC. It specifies CASRTSGFSYEQYF.